Listed below are T cell receptor beta chains from one sample, sequenced in a study of cytomegalovirus exposure and HLA in healthy donors. Libraries were prepared by immunoSEQ multiplex PCR; TCRdb keeps only in-frame clonotypes and omits some of them. The sample holds about 77,000 clones, 70% to 80% seen once. Material for sequencing was PBMCs. These receptors originate from a middle-aged man in good health and CMV-seronegative. The CDR3 runs from the conserved cysteine through the conserved F or W. A D gene is named only where the DNA matches it firmly. Size values are once, few and many counts, or a class for expanded clones, and some rows have none.

CDR3aa	CDR3nt	v_gene	d_gene	j_gene	abundance
CASSTDSRTGELFF	TGTGCCAGCAGCACTGACAGTCGGACCGGGGAGCTGTTTTTT	TRBV27	-	TRBJ2-2	-
CASSNLGGAGETQYF	TGTGCCAGCAGCAACCTAGGGGGGGCGGGGGAGACCCAGTACTTC	TRBV27	-	TRBJ2-5	-
CAWSVSRDPRLDTQYF	TGTGCCTGGAGTGTTTCGCGGGACCCACGTCTGGATACGCAGTATTTT	TRBV30	-	TRBJ2-3	-
CASSSGGPEYNEQFF	TGTGCCAGCAGTTCGGGGGGCCCGGAGTACAATGAGCAGTTCTTC	TRBV7-3	-	TRBJ2-1	-
CASSFLAGDNEQFF	TGCGCCAGCAGCTTCCTAGCGGGAGACAATGAGCAGTTCTTC	TRBV5-1	TRBD2	TRBJ2-1	-
CASSQDVGGLNYGYTF	TGCGCCAGCAGCCAAGATGTCGGGGGGCTCAACTATGGCTACACCTTC	TRBV4-3	-	TRBJ1-2	-
CASSFTSGGRDTQYF	TGTGCCAGCAGCTTTACTAGCGGGGGGAGAGATACGCAGTATTTT	TRBV11-2	TRBD2	TRBJ2-3	few
CASSQVISGGRYEQYF	TGTGCCAGCAGCCAAGTTATAAGCGGGGGACGCTACGAGCAGTACTTC	TRBV4-2	TRBD2	TRBJ2-7	few
CASTMTGDLSYEQYF	TGTGCCAGCACTATGACAGGGGACCTCTCCTACGAGCAGTACTTC	TRBV2	TRBD1	TRBJ2-7	once
CASSLGTGGEQFF	TGTGCCAGCAGCTTAGGGACAGGAGGTGAGCAGTTCTTC	TRBV7-3	TRBD1	TRBJ2-1	few
CASSPEGGLNEQYF	TGTGCCAGCAGCCCAGAAGGGGGCCTCAACGAGCAGTACTTC	TRBV7-9	TRBD1	TRBJ2-7	-
CASSLVGQENYGYTF	TGTGCCAGCAGCTTAGTGGGACAGGAAAACTATGGCTACACCTTC	TRBV7-2	TRBD1	TRBJ1-2	-
CASSQESIGGSPLETEAFF	TGCGCCAGCAGCCAAGAGAGCATTGGAGGCAGCCCATTGGAGACTGAAGCTTTCTTT	TRBV4-3	-	TRBJ1-1	few
CAISVRDRGDSPLHF	TGTGCCATCAGTGTTCGTGACAGGGGTGATTCACCCCTCCACTTT	TRBV10-3	TRBD1	TRBJ1-6	-
CASSLDSPNQPQHF	TGCGCCAGCAGCCTGGACAGCCCAAATCAGCCCCAGCATTTT	TRBV5-1	-	TRBJ1-5	once
CASSPPRAGPDTQYF	TGTGCCAGCTCACCACCACGGGCGGGCCCAGATACGCAGTATTTC	TRBV18	-	TRBJ2-3	-
CASSEARGGLRIEQYF	TGTGCCAGCAGTGAAGCGCGGGGGGGCCTTCGGATTGAGCAGTACTTC	TRBV6-1	TRBD2	TRBJ2-7	-
CASSFGGGWNTEAFF	TGTGCCAGTAGTTTCGGGGGGGGATGGAACACTGAAGCTTTCTTT	TRBV19	-	TRBJ1-1	-
CASSLGTGGLGLTF	TGCGCCAGCAGCTTGGGGACAGGGGGCTTGGGCCTGACTTTC	TRBV5-1	TRBD1	TRBJ2-6	-
CASRPRDRGRGEGAFF	TGTGCTAGCAGGCCCCGGGACAGGGGACGGGGGGAAGGAGCTTTCTTT	TRBV7-7	TRBD1	TRBJ1-1	once
CASSLARSQPQHF	TGTGCCAGCAGCTTAGCGCGGAGTCAGCCCCAGCATTTT	TRBV7-8	-	TRBJ1-5	-
CASSNKDRPYEQYF	TGTGCCAGCAGTAATAAAGACAGGCCCTACGAGCAGTACTTC	TRBV5-5	-	TRBJ2-7	-
CASRPQSNQPQHF	TGTGCCAGCAGACCACAGAGCAATCAGCCCCAGCATTTT	TRBV28	-	TRBJ1-5	-
CASSELTNTEAFF	TGTGCCAGCAGTGAGCTAACGAACACTGAAGCTTTCTTT	TRBV25-1	-	TRBJ1-1	-
CAISGEGTAAKNIQYF	TGTGCCATCAGTGGGGAAGGGACAGCAGCCAAAAACATTCAGTACTTC	TRBV10-3	TRBD1	TRBJ2-4	few
CASSLNENQPQHF	TGCGCCAGCAGCTTGAATGAGAATCAGCCCCAGCATTTT	TRBV5-1	-	TRBJ1-5	-
CASSEWLTALSTGELFF	TGTGCCAGCAGTGAATGGTTAACAGCTCTGAGCACCGGGGAGCTGTTTTTT	TRBV6-1	-	TRBJ2-2	-